These T cell receptor beta chains were read from a single sample in a study of blood T cell repertoires in COVID-19. Repertoires were generated with immunoSEQ multiplex PCR, while TCRdb's copy carries only in-frame clones and drops some. The table has about 360,000 clones, 80% to 90% seen once. The source material was peripheral blood. Receptors originate from a man under 40 with active or convalescent COVID-19. Both conserved end residues are part of each CDR3. The order of the fields is V gene, J gene, CDR3 length, CDR3 protein.

TRBV27	TRBJ1-6	16	CASSLSTGAYNSPLHF
TRBV7-2	TRBJ1-2	15	CASSEKSEETRGYTF
TRBV6-2/TRBV6-3	TRBJ1-1	11	CASSYGREAFF
TRBV24-1	TRBJ2-1	21	CATSDSWTSGSRASSYNEQFF
TRBV19	TRBJ2-1	16	CASSNLLGGGRNEQFF
TRBV11-2	TRBJ2-7	15	CASSLLLAGGPRQYF
TRBV27	TRBJ1-2	12	CASSLRGYGYTF
TRBV6-5	TRBJ1-5	15	CASSRTRSSNQPQHF
TRBV4-3	TRBJ1-3	17	CASSQVWTGISGNTIYF
TRBV7-3	TRBJ1-6	14	CASSLQGLNSPLHF
TRBV11-2	TRBJ1-1	17	CASSLRDRGLRHTEAFF
TRBV5-1	TRBJ2-2	16	CASSFLAGVNTGELFF
TRBV18	TRBJ1-1	14	CASSPGQMNTEAFF
TRBV10-3	TRBJ2-1	16	CAISAKTSGIPEEQFF
TRBV28	TRBJ1-5	16	CASSFSGQGAGQPQHF
TRBV10-3	TRBJ1-1	15	CAISGGYMMNTEAFF
TRBV4-1	TRBJ2-1	14	CASSLAGGYNEQFF
TRBV19	TRBJ1-3	14	CASKSRFSGNTIYF
TRBV5-6	TRBJ2-2	15	CASTLRGEWPQELFF
TRBV7-9	TRBJ2-5	14	CASSTTGGQETQYF
TRBV28	TRBJ1-6	15	CASSYHTGLNSPLHF
TRBV9	TRBJ2-1	16	CASSVGGRGLYNEQFF
TRBV4-3	TRBJ1-2	13	CASSQDRRRVYTF
TRBV7-3	TRBJ2-1	18	CASSLTFTSDGLNNEQFF
TRBV28	TRBJ1-2	16	CASSLSRQGANYGYTF
TRBV3-1/TRBV3-2	TRBJ2-7	14	CASSQMGGSYEQYF
TRBV7-9	TRBJ2-1	15	CASSSPSRSYNEQFF
TRBV5-4	TRBJ2-1	15	CASSLASGDYNEQFF
TRBV28	TRBJ2-6	18	CASSTRTGRVSGANVLTF
TRBV30	TRBJ2-7	13	CAWNIEGTYEQYF
TRBV12-3/TRBV12-4	TRBJ2-7	11	CASSRTREQYF
TRBV30	TRBJ1-1	12	CATWGDNTEAFF
TRBV19	TRBJ2-6	14	CASSTGPGANVLTF
TRBV5-1	TRBJ1-1	15	CASSLAGGLNTEAFF
TRBV7-9	TRBJ1-2	12	CASSLDGIGYTF
TRBV19	TRBJ1-5	14	CASSGTGGFQPQHF
TRBV10-3	TRBJ2-1	16	CAISESRVLSYNEQFF
TRBV18	TRBJ2-3	14	CASSVRGGTDTQYF
TRBV6-2/TRBV6-3	TRBJ2-1	15	CASSPGQATRNEQFF
TRBV19	TRBJ1-5	13	CASSMDRDQPQHF
TRBV7-6	TRBJ2-3	20	CASSSLPRASGRAMGDTQYF
TRBV5-1	TRBJ2-3	17	CASSWRGLAETTDTQYF
TRBV5-1	TRBJ1-1	16	CASSPRQGPRDTEAFF
TRBV4-3	TRBJ1-3	17	CASSQSTGKVERNTIYF
TRBV2	TRBJ2-3	15	CASSEVWRGLDTQYF
TRBV6-5	TRBJ2-2	12	CASRGTIGELFF
TRBV27	TRBJ2-5	14	CASSWTGVVETQYF
TRBV5-1	TRBJ2-1	16	CASSLLAGVGYNEQFF
TRBV7-9	TRBJ1-3	12	CASSLIKRTIYF
TRBV12-3/TRBV12-4	TRBJ2-1	13	CASSFRTGTEQFF
TRBV21-1	TRBJ2-3	17	CASSKSRRGGDADTQYF
TRBV19	TRBJ2-1	16	CASSIDLAGSGNEQFF
TRBV7-9	TRBJ2-2	17	CASSLGRKRGNPGELFF
TRBV7-2	TRBJ2-7	17	CASSLGLATIRGYEQYF
TRBV7-3	TRBJ2-1	15	CASWAGRPSYNEQFF
TRBV6-5	TRBJ1-5	15	CASSLGTAPNQPQHF
TRBV7-3	TRBJ2-1	14	CASSTGGSYNEQFF